The 26 T cell receptor beta chains in this list originate from one sample, sequenced in a study of tumor-infiltrating lymphocytes in oesophageal squamous cell carcinoma (dated by TCRdb to about 2016). The library relied on PCR. Sequencing relied on an Illumina HiSeq 2000. Through fastp at Q25 and MiXCR, TCRdb rebuilt clones from the public reads, retaining in-frame beta chains. Entries are consolidated by CDR3 protein sequence, retaining the most common genes and DNA. The table for this sample lists about 16,000 distinct CDR3 sequences; about 40% of them were counted only once. The ten largest clones capture roughly 37% of the sample. Material: blood. The receptors come from a female donor with esophageal squamous cell carcinoma.

This clonotype showed up many times. This sequence joins TRBV28 and TRBJ1-5; D is undetermined. Germline V gives CDR1 MDHEN, CDR2 SYDVKM. V was cut by 3 bases and J by 4 bases, with 13 bases left in between. CDR3 length equals 15 residues. The CDR3 nucleotides are TGTGCCAGCAGTTTTAACGTAGGCCCTAATCAGCCCCAGCATTTT. Protein sequence: CASSFNVGPNQPQHF.

The genes are TRBV24-1 and TRBJ2-5; D is possibly TRBD1 (5 bases). This CDR3 region has 14 residues. The V gene's germline CDR1 is KGHDR and CDR2 SFDVKD. V gave up 7 bases and J gave up 1 base, with 12 bases separating them. CDR3 amino acids: CATSPSGSQETQYF. Here the CDR3 DNA reads TGTGCCACCAGCCCATCAGGGTCCCAAGAGACCCAGTACTTC.

This clonotype was seen a handful of times. The chain recombines TRBV7-8 with TRBJ1-3; 8 nucleotides agree with TRBD1. The CDR3 extends over 15 amino acids. Trimming cost V 2 bases and J 4 bases; bases outside gene matches: 4. Germline CDR1 SGHVS, CDR2 FQNEAQ. The CDR3 spells CASSLNRDRGNTIYF. CDR3 sequence (DNA): TGTGCCAGCAGCTTAAACAGGGACAGGGGAAACACCATATATTTT.

On this clonotype itself: At one end, the junction sequence differs from germline, possibly due to a read error. The rearrangement joins TRBV7-3 to TRBJ2-3; D possibly uses TRBD1 or TRBD2 (6 bases each). CDR3 length: 14 residues. Per the germline V gene, CDR1 is SGHTA and CDR2 is FQGTGA. CDR3 sequence reads: CASSLRGRDSPLHF. DNA for the CDR3: TGTGCCAGCAGCTTACGGGGGCGTGATTCACCCCTCCACTTC.

This clonotype occurred many times. Its ends do not fully match the called genes, so a read error is possible. The chain uses TRBV27 and TRBJ2-7; possible D gene TRBD2, 5 bases. CDR1 MNHEY and CDR2 SMNVEV come from the germline V gene (reference sequence). This CDR3 comprises 14 residues. In DNA form, the CDR3 reads TGTGCCAGCACGAGGGCCGACTATAATTCACCCCTCCACTTC. This gives the protein CASTRADYNSPLHF.

This clonotype was seen a single time. J is TRBJ2-1 and V is TRBV7-2; TRBD1 matches at 11 bases. The closer fit of TRBJ2-7 to the DNA end suggests the J call may be wrong. CDR3 size: 18 residues. CDR1 is SGHTA, CDR2 FQGNSA, per germline. In DNA, the CDR3 is TGTGCCAGCAGCCCGCGGACAGGGGGCAACAGGCTGTACAATGAGCAGTACTTC. Translating gives CASSPRTGGNRLYNEQYF.

This clonotype has a count of ten or more. V usage is TRBV5-1 and J usage is TRBJ2-3; 9 bases are shared with TRBD2. There are 17 residues in the CDR3. Germline V CDR1 and CDR2: SGHRS, YFSETQ. Unmatched junction bases numbered 11, after V lost 1 base and J lost 5 bases. DNA of the CDR3: TGCGCCAGCAGCTTGCTGACCGGCGGGGGGGCCGAAGATACGCAGTATTTT. Protein: CASSLLTGGGAEDTQYF. Filled out from reference TRBV5-1 and TRBJ2-3, the complete variable domain reads KAGVTQTPRYLIKTRGQQVTLSCSPISGHRSVSWYQQTPGQGLQFLFEYFSETQRNKGNFPGRFSGRQFSNSRSEMNVSTLELGDSALYLCASSLLTGGGAEDTQYFGPGTRLTVL.

V gene TRBV10-2 combines with J gene TRBJ2-5; possibly TRBD2 for D (6 bases). The CDR3 length is 15 residues. From germline, CDR1 is WSHSY and CDR2 SAAADI. The V and J ends lost 5 bases and 6 bases respectively, with 19 bases between them. The CDR3 nucleotides are TGCGCCAGCAGTCAAGAGGCGGGGATGTCGAAGACCCAGTACTTC. It translates to CASSQEAGMSKTQYF.

The rearrangement uses TRBV12-3 or TRBV12-4 and TRBJ2-7; 9 positions agree with TRBD2. The assigned J gene may be wrong: the sequence end matches TRBJ2-5 better. The CDR3 is 14 amino acids. The CDR3 here is CASSYGREGETQYF. DNA for the CDR3: TGTGCCAGCAGTTATGGGCGGGAGGGAGAGACCCAGTACTTC.

There are many counts of this clonotype. The chain recombines TRBV9 with TRBJ2-1, with D unclear. The CDR3 runs 15 residues. Germline values: CDR1 SGDLS, CDR2 YYNGEE. V lost 4 bases, J lost 0 bases, and 11 bases lay in between. The CDR3 DNA sequence: TGTGCCAGCAGCCCAACTACCGGCTCCTACAATGAGCAGTTCTTC. It encodes CASSPTTGSYNEQFF. The whole variable domain, filled in from reference TRBV9 and TRBJ2-1, reads DSGVTQTPKHLITATGQRVTLRCSPRSGDLSVYWYQQSLDQGLQFLIQYYNGEERAKGNILERFSAQQFPDLHSELNLSSLELGDSALYFCASSPTTGSYNEQFFGPGTRLTVL.

The sample holds many counts of this clonotype. The chain is built from TRBV10-3 and TRBJ1-4, with D unresolved. V was shortened by 0 bases and J by 3 bases, with 8 bases between the two germline ends. This CDR3 spans 15 amino acids. From germline, CDR1 is ENHRY and CDR2 SYGVKD. CDR3 sequence reads: CAISESRQSNEKLFF. CDR3 DNA: TGTGCCATCAGTGAGTCGAGGCAGTCTAATGAAAAACTGTTTTTT.

This clonotype was recorded a few times. The chain joins TRBV11-3 to TRBJ2-1, with a weak D call TRBD2 (6 bases). Trimming left V 1 base short and J 2 bases short, with 9 bases between. The CDR3 extends over 15 amino acids. The germline gives CDR1 SGHNT, CDR2 YENEEA. CDR3 in amino acids: CASSLGTMAYNEQFF. In nucleotides, the CDR3 is TGTGCCAGCAGCTTAGGGACTATGGCCTACAATGAGCAGTTCTTC.

This clonotype was counted ten times or more. This sequence joins TRBV10-3 and TRBJ2-3, with 7 bases aligning to TRBD2. CDR1 ENHRY and CDR2 SYGVKD come from the germline V gene. CDR3 size: 15 residues. The junction had 14 bases not matched to a gene; V was cut back by 10 bases and J by 4 bases. Here the CDR3 reads CATGDGRAVPDTQYF. CDR3 nucleotide sequence: TGTGCCACCGGTGATGGGAGGGCGGTCCCAGATACGCAGTATTTT.

Of note for this clonotype: This is likely a read error, given that the CDR3 carries no conserved phenylalanine or tryptophan at its end. Because the CDR3's place on the DNA is in doubt, the DNA is left out and the CDR3 is given as listed by TCRdb. The chain couples TRBV5-3 to TRBJ2-7; TRBD1, the table's D call, was not compared with the DNA. TRBV5-3 is noted as an ORF with a role that remains uncertain. The CDR3 is 8 amino acids in total, end residues counted. The CDR3 reads CASSPYDR.

At least ten counts were recorded for this clonotype. CDR3 protein: CASSSQPFRTQFF. Here the CDR3 DNA reads TGTGCCAGCAGCTCCCAACCCTTCCGGACGCAGTTCTTC. The chain recombines TRBV7-2 with TRBJ2-1; no definite D call. CDR1 and CDR2 from the germline V gene are SGHTA and FQGNSA. The germline V and J ends were trimmed by 4 bases and 12 bases, with 16 bases remaining between them. The CDR3 totals 13 residues.

The V gene is TRBV9, the J gene TRBJ1-6; weak D call: TRBD1 (5 bases). There are 15 residues in the CDR3. Germline CDR1 SGDLS, CDR2 YYNGEE. Trimming stripped 3 bases from V and 4 bases from J, with 11 bases between. The CDR3 loop is CASSGGIGYNSPLHF. The CDR3 nucleotides are TGTGCCAGCAGCGGGGGGATAGGGTATAATTCACCCCTCCACTTT.

This clonotype was seen once. The chain recombines TRBV7-2 with TRBJ2-3; TRBD2 matches at 8 bases. The CDR3 contains 14 residues. The V gene's germline CDR1 is SGHTA and CDR2 FQGNSA. Trimming at V came to 5 bases and at J to 4 bases, leaving 5 bases not matched to a gene. CDR3 DNA sequence: TGTGCCAGCAGCACTCAGACTAGCGCAGATACGCAGTATTTT. The encoded protein is CASSTQTSADTQYF. The full variable domain, completed using reference TRBV7-2 and TRBJ2-3, is GAGVSQSPSNKVTEKGKDVELRCDPISGHTALYWYRQSLGQGLEFLIYFQGNSAPDKSGLPSDRFSAERTGGSVSTLTIQRTQQEDSAVYLCASSTQTSADTQYFGPGTRLTVL.

This clonotype appeared many times. The genes are TRBV5-1 and TRBJ2-6; D ambiguous. Per the germline V gene, CDR1 is SGHRS and CDR2 is YFSETQ. Trimming took off 4 bases at V and 4 bases at J, with 6 bases between the two ends. CDR3 length: 13 amino acids. CDR3 sequence: CASSDVGANVLTF. The CDR3 DNA reads as TGCGCCAGCAGCGACGTAGGGGCCAACGTCCTGACTTTC.

The chain uses TRBV7-4 and TRBJ2-7; D assignment may be TRBD1 or TRBD2 (5 bases each). This CDR3 comprises 14 residues. Trimming removed 7 bases from V and 0 bases from J, with 13 bases in between. Looked up from germline, CDR1 is SGHVT and CDR2 is SQSDAQ. In DNA form, the CDR3 reads TGTGCCAGCACGGGACGGCCGAGCTCCTACGAGCAGTACTTC. Its translation: CASTGRPSSYEQYF.

V gene TRBV3-1 combines with J gene TRBJ1-3; tentative D call: TRBD1 (5 bases). The V end lost 4 bases, the J end lost 3 bases, and 16 bases lay between the germline ends. The CDR3 loop spans 16 amino acids. CDR1 is LGHDT and CDR2 is YNNKEL in the germline V gene (reference sequence). The CDR3 bases are TGTGCCAGCAGCCCCGGAACAGGCGCGATTGGAAACACCATATATTTT. Its protein is CASSPGTGAIGNTIYF.

CDR3 region: CASSVVGGFNTGELFF. The DNA of the CDR3 is TGTGCCAGCAGTGTGGTGGGAGGGTTTAACACCGGGGAGCTGTTTTTT. The genes are TRBV6-1 and TRBJ2-2; 7 bases are shared with TRBD2. With 4 bases clipped from V and 2 bases from J, the junction kept 7 bases outside the gene matches. Germline assignment: CDR1 MNHNS and CDR2 SASEGT. The CDR3 covers 16 residues.

Comments on this clonotype: A much larger clonotype is one base distant, so this may be a read error. The chain is built from TRBV4-3 and TRBJ2-4; 8 positions agree with TRBD2. The J call may be in error: the DNA end matches TRBJ2-1 better. This CDR3 has 14 residues. Germline V gene lookup returns CDR1 LGHNA and CDR2 YSLEER. CDR3 amino acids: CASSRTSPRGEQFF. The CDR3 coding sequence is TGCGCCAGCAGCAGGACTAGCCCAAGGGGCGAGCAGTTCTTC.

This clonotype was seen more than once but under ten times. V is TRBV28 and J is TRBJ1-4, with D possibly TRBD1 on 6 matching bases. Germline loops: CDR1 MDHEN, CDR2 SYDVKM. CDR3 length: 15 amino acids. V shed 5 bases and J shed 8 bases, with 18 bases lying between them. The CDR3 is CASSGHGGLGEKLFF. The CDR3 DNA sequence: TGTGCCAGCAGTGGACACGGGGGGCTAGGAGAAAAACTGTTTTTT.

The table lists this clonotype with a few counts. At one end the junction does not follow the germline gene, possibly because of a read error. The chain combines TRBV2 with TRBJ1-3, with no clear D. Germline V lookup: CDR1 SNHLY, CDR2 FYNNEI. The CDR3 extends over 13 amino acids. CDR3 protein: CASNERSGNTIYF. The CDR3 DNA follows: TGTGCCAGCAATGAACGCTCTGGAAACACCATATATTTT.

This chain joins TRBV7-3 and TRBJ2-4; 15 bases align to TRBD2. Trimming at V came to 6 bases and at J to 7 bases, leaving 16 bases not matched to a gene. Germline V CDR1 and CDR2: SGHTA, FQGTGA. CDR3 size: 19 residues. The CDR3 is CASRHPLGLAGGPRNIQYF. DNA for the CDR3: TGTGCCAGCAGACACCCCCTCGGACTAGCGGGAGGGCCGAGGAACATTCAGTACTTC. Full variable domain (outside the CDR3, taken from reference TRBV7-3 and TRBJ2-4): GAGVSQTPSNKVTEKGKYVELRCDPISGHTALYWYRQSLGQGPEFLIYFQGTGAADDSGLPNDRFFAVRPEGSVSTLKIQRTERGDSAVYLCASRHPLGLAGGPRNIQYFGAGTRLSVL.

The chain couples TRBV7-8 to TRBJ2-5; 7 bases are shared with TRBD1. Looked up from germline, CDR1 is SGHVS and CDR2 is FQNEAQ. V shed 5 bases and J 11 bases; nucleotides not matched to a gene: 8. The CDR3 loop spans 12 amino acids. The CDR3 nucleotides read TGTGCCAGCAGCCCAGAGGGGGCTTGGCAGTACTTC. Protein: CASSPEGAWQYF.